This T cell receptor beta chain came from a study of shared clonotypes between healthy human individuals. Study at large: The plates for each donor numbered three CD4 naive, three CD4 memory, two CD8 naive and one CD8 memory.

Study findings and constraints: It was observed that roughly 5.4% of naive CD4 clonotypes were shared across several donors.

A word on this clone: Its cognate antigen is unknown.

Donors had no recently reported acute infections or vaccinations and were HIV-negative. The germline V and J ends were trimmed by 3 bases and 4 bases, with 10 bases remaining between them. Per germline, CDR1 MDHEN and CDR2 SYDVKM. The CDR3 has 15 amino acids. Evenly divided among several immunoSEQ plates was the genomic DNA of each subset. The assay was immunoSEQ multiplex PCR, and TCRdb's table has in-frame clones only and misses some. The data hold 850,000 to 1,200,000 clones, with under 80% observed a single time. The source is a man between 18 and 35 years old in good health. The chain employs TRBV28 and TRBJ2-6, with TRBD1 as a possible D gene (6 bases). Material: memory CD4+ T cells sorted from blood. Subset described: CD45RA-negative fraction. The CDR3 loop is CASSFSGAGANVLTF. CDR3 nucleotide sequence: TGTGCCAGCAGTTTCTCAGGGGCCGGGGCCAACGTCCTGACTTTC. Variable domain in full (rest from reference TRBV28 and TRBJ2-6): DVKVTQSSRYLVKRTGEKVFLECVQDMDHENMFWYRQDPGLGLRLIYFSYDVKMKEKGDIPEGYSVSREKKERFSLILESASTNQTSMYLCASSFSGAGANVLTFGAGSRLTVL.